The clone carrying this T cell receptor beta chain was seen a handful of times. No antigen is known for it. The sample originates from a study of early T cells in non-severe SARS-CoV-2 infection. About the research overall: Unsorted whole-blood RNA was sequenced in bulk, leaving chains unpaired.

Broader study findings: VDJdb matching skewed toward anti-spike CD8 responses, missing private and CD4 specificities.

The protocol attached unique molecular identifiers to individual cDNA molecules. TCRdb processed the 5' RACE reads anew with MiXCR; each CDR3 protein has one entry. The table lists 25,000 to 35,000 distinct CDR3 sequences, 2.9% of them singletons, with 0.7% to 0.9% in the top ten. Per germline, CDR1 LGHDT and CDR2 YNNKEL (reference sequence). V lost 3 bases and J 5 bases, leaving 11 bases between the germline ends. The CDR3 is 13 residues long. Sequencing was carried out using whole blood. The chain recombines TRBV3-1 with TRBJ2-7; the D gene is possibly TRBD2 (5 bases). The clonotype originates from an adult who was a healthcare worker with PCR-confirmed SARS-CoV-2 infection or an uninfected control (not recorded which). The CDR3 bases are TGTGCCAGCAGCCAGTACGGGGAAGACGAGCAGTACGTC. Its translation is CASSQYGEDEQYV.